The clone carrying this T cell receptor beta chain came up a few times. The target antigen is unknown. The sample originates from a study of CD8+ T cells in alopecia areata. Study observations and caveats: Resident alphabeta T-cell populations of normal skin are likewise subject to sequencing in scalp samples. Among patients, TCR sharing was less clear than in mice, a difference possibly due in part to HLA diversity in the patient population. Lesional scalp, especially alopecia totalis/universalis, showed higher clonality than normal scalp.

Isolated RNA was reverse transcribed into cDNA used as the sequencing template. Profiling relied on immunoSEQ multiplex PCR, and the TCRdb table lists in-frame clones only, not all of them. The sample lists around 140,000 clones; around three fifths were seen once. V gave up 7 bases and J gave up 4 bases, with 16 bases separating them. The CDR3 is 14 residues long. Germline CDR1 SEHNR, CDR2 FQNEAQ (reference sequence). Samples from alopecia areata patients were lesional scalp punch biopsies and peripheral blood. The chain carries TRBV7-9 and TRBJ1-1, with D possibly matching TRBD1 (6 bases). The TCR sequence derives from a human donor with alopecia areata. The sequences come from CD4+ T cells sorted from blood, collected at week 0. CDR3 region: CASTSQGRGTEAFF. The CDR3 coding sequence is TGTGCCAGCACCTCGCAGGGGAGGGGCACTGAAGCTTTCTTT. The full variable domain, rest sourced from reference TRBV7-9 and TRBJ1-1, is DTGVSQNPRHKITKRGQNVTFRCDPISEHNRLYWYRQTLGQGPEFLTYFQNEAQLEKSRLLSDRFSAERPKGSFSTLEIQRTEQGDSAMYLCASTSQGRGTEAFFGQGTRLTVV.